This TCR beta chain emerged from a study of tumor-infiltrating lymphocytes in primary liver carcinoma. Across the whole study: Samples yielded about 3.65 to 7.13 million productive TCRbeta reads, similar across tissue types.

Germline-derived CDR1 and CDR2 are MDHEN and SYDVKM. This CDR3 has 15 residues. Trimming took 3 bases from V and 1 from J, leaving 10 bases between them. Co-extraction of both nucleic acids (RNA and DNA) used about 17-31 mg of unsorted bulk tissue. Sampling was performed at five separate regions of each tumor. To note about this clonotype: The antigen is not known. Lacking the conserved final phenylalanine or tryptophan, this CDR3 likely reflects a read error.

From 500 ng of total RNA, TCR beta-specific cDNA was reverse-transcribed using a constant-region primer. Researchers made the TCR beta libraries by running three nested multiplex PCR rounds with slightly modified ARM-PCR. TRBV1-TRBV30 forward primers and a C-beta reverse primer were used in the first two PCR rounds, which each ran for about 11 cycles. MiXCR, applied by TCRdb to the multiplex PCR reads, yields one record per CDR3 protein. The sample records some 110,000 distinct CDR3 sequences, 64% being singletons. The study's findings and limits: Present in all five tumor regions were only about 7.5-25% of the top clones. The difference in top-250-clone fraction between tumors and blood was significant, favoring tumors (p = 0.039).

This sequence joins TRBV28 and TRBJ2-4, with D possibly matching TRBD2 (5 bases). The TCR was taken from a woman aged 55-69 years with primary liver carcinoma and hepatitis B virus infection. The source material was liver tumor tissue from sampling region 3. As for subset: tumor region T3, left-lateral pole. The CDR3 reads CASSLVGVAKNIQYS. For the CDR3, the DNA is TGTGCCAGCAGTTTGGTCGGGGTGGCCAAAAACATTCAGTACTCC.